This T cell receptor beta chain was recorded in a study of molecular identifiers for immune sequencing clone quantification. General study findings and limits: In naive cells, under 1% of molecules belonged to clones above 20 RNA copies, against over 97% in effector cells.

This clonotype was detected ten times or more. Antigen: not known. A single record per CDR3 protein comes from TCRdb applying MiXCR to the PCR reads. Of approximately 54,000 distinct CDR3 sequences detected, about 23% appear once; the ten largest clones hold 1.9%. The CDR3 spans 17 residues. The authors gated naive CD8 T cells as CD8+CD4-CCR7+CD45RA+ for sorting. What was sequenced was naive CD8+ T cells from blood, with Jurkat cell RNA spiked in. The subset is: FACS-sorted CD8+CD4-CCR7+CD45RA+ naive T cells. The gene calls are TRBV3-2 and TRBJ2-1; the table's D call of TRBD2 was not tested on the DNA. TRBV3-2 is described as a pseudogene. This sequence originates from a human donor in good health. Some libraries in this study had Jurkat cell RNA spiked in. Written as DNA, the CDR3 is TGTGCCAGCAGCCAACCATACGGGACTAGTTCCTACAATGAGCAGTTCTTC. Translated, it gives CASSQPYGTSSYNEQFF.